A single sample is the source of the 32 T cell receptor beta chains below, sequenced in a study of cytomegalovirus exposure and HLA in healthy donors. PCR employed 60 Vbeta and 13 Jbeta primers. Clones were read by immunoSEQ multiplex PCR, and TCRdb kept only the in-frame ones, dropping some. The table lists roughly 170,000 clones, around 79% of them singletons, with around 2.5% in the top ten. Sequencing was carried out using PBMCs. The receptors here all came from a female donor in good health and CMV-seronegative.

The table lists this clone with a few counts. The chain is built from TRBV5-4 and TRBJ2-3, with 7 bases that match TRBD1. Germline trimming cut 4 bases from V and 4 bases from J; bases unmatched to any gene: 9. Looked up from germline, CDR1 is SGHNT and CDR2 is YYREEE (reference sequence). CDR3 length equals 15 residues. The CDR3 reads CASSPGTAGADTQYF. CDR3 nucleotides: TGTGCCAGCAGCCCCGGGACAGCCGGCGCAGATACGCAGTATTTT.

V and J are TRBV28 and TRBJ2-7, with D perhaps matching TRBD2 (6 bases). Between the trimmed V and J ends, which lost 6 bases and 6 bases, there was a span of 9 bases. Germline V gene lookup returns CDR1 MDHEN and CDR2 SYDVKM. CDR3 length: 11 residues. Here the CDR3 reads CASRGGPEQYF. In DNA form, the CDR3 reads TGTGCCAGCAGGGGGGGTCCCGAGCAGTACTTC.

The chain links TRBV2 to TRBJ2-3; TRBD2 is a possible D gene (5 bases). The CDR3 extends over 13 amino acids. Between the trimmed V and J ends, which lost 4 bases and 4 bases, there was a span of 9 bases. Germline CDR1 SNHLY, CDR2 FYNNEI. DNA of the CDR3: TGTGCCAGCAGTGGAGTCGGGGCAGATACGCAGTATTTT. As protein: CASSGVGADTQYF.

The rearrangement uses TRBV21-1 and TRBJ2-7; the tabulated D call, TRBD2, remains unverified against the DNA. TRBV21-1 is tagged as a pseudogene. The CDR3 contains 23 residues. The CDR3 spells CASSKMLWGTDLIWREGRRGEYF. The CDR3, as DNA: TGTGCCAGCAGCAAAATGCTTTGGGGGACAGACCTGATTTGGCGGGAGGGCCGTAGGGGTGAGTACTTC.

The chain uses TRBV7-9 and TRBJ2-5, with a weak D call TRBD1 (5 bases). The CDR3 runs 15 residues. Trimming cost V 4 bases and J 0 bases, with 12 bases left between them. Germline assignment: CDR1 SEHNR and CDR2 FQNEAQ (reference sequence). The CDR3 region has the DNA TGTGCCAGCAGCTCCTCCCTGGACAACCAAGAGACCCAGTACTTC. Translated: CASSSSLDNQETQYF.

The sample holds one count of this clone. The V gene is TRBV7-9, the J gene TRBJ1-2; D perhaps matches TRBD1 (6 bases). CDR3 size: 14 residues. Germline CDR1 and CDR2: SEHNR and FQNEAQ (reference sequence). V lost 5 bases, J lost 4 bases, and 14 bases lay in between. CDR3 amino acids: CASSTHDRPYGYTF. The DNA for the CDR3 is TGTGCCAGCAGCACACATGACAGGCCCTATGGCTACACCTTC.

This chain connects TRBV4-3 to TRBJ2-7; maybe TRBD1 (6 bases). Germline CDR1 and CDR2: LGHNA and YSLEER. The CDR3 contains 15 residues. Deletions cut 0 bases from V and 2 bases from J, with 11 bases between. CDR3 loop: CASSQDQGPTYEQYF. The CDR3 DNA reads TGCGCCAGCAGCCAAGATCAGGGGCCCACCTACGAGCAGTACTTC.

This clone was seen a single time. The chain combines TRBV28 with TRBJ1-2, with TRBD1 matching 8 bases. This CDR3 region has 13 residues. Germline-derived CDR1 and CDR2 are MDHEN and SYDVKM. The trim removed 7 bases at V and 2 bases at J, leaving 3 bases unmatched. CDR3 sequence reads: CASTRDRNYGYTF. Here the CDR3 DNA reads TGTGCCAGCACCAGGGACAGGAACTATGGCTACACCTTC.

The V and J genes are TRBV4-1 and TRBJ2-7; 7 bases agree with TRBD1. Trimming took 1 base from V and 2 from J; bases not matched to a gene: 8. The CDR3 has 16 residues. The V gene's germline CDR1 is MGHRA and CDR2 YSYEKL. The CDR3 sequence is CASSQAGGDGAYEQYF. The CDR3 DNA is TGCGCCAGCAGCCAAGCAGGGGGAGACGGAGCCTACGAGCAGTACTTC.

V gene TRBV9 combines with J gene TRBJ1-6; D gene uncertain. V lost 0 bases to trimming and J lost 0 bases, with 10 bases between them. This CDR3 spans 17 amino acids. Germline V lookup: CDR1 SGDLS, CDR2 YYNGEE. The CDR3 is CASSVGSGSSYNSPLHF. CDR3 nucleotides: TGTGCCAGCAGCGTAGGATCGGGGAGCTCCTATAATTCACCCCTCCACTTT.

The chain carries TRBV28 and TRBJ1-2; a possible D gene is TRBD1 (5 bases). CDR3 length: 12 residues. CDR1 is MDHEN, CDR2 SYDVKM, per germline. Trimming stripped 7 bases from V and 3 bases from J, with 9 bases between. The CDR3 loop reads CASMTAHYGYTF. CDR3 DNA: TGTGCCAGCATGACAGCTCACTATGGCTACACCTTC.

V is TRBV7-3 and J is TRBJ2-2; 7 positions match TRBD2. The CDR3 sequence is 14 residues long. Per the germline V gene, CDR1 is SGHTA and CDR2 is FQGTGA. V shed 1 base and J 7 bases; nucleotides not matched to a gene: 3. Here the CDR3 DNA reads TGTGCCAGCAGCTTAAGGCGGGGGAGCGGGGAGCTGTTTTTT. Protein: CASSLRRGSGELFF. Looking up the rest from reference TRBV7-3 and TRBJ2-2 gives the full variable domain: GAGVSQTPSNKVTEKGKYVELRCDPISGHTALYWYRQSLGQGPEFLIYFQGTGAADDSGLPNDRFFAVRPEGSVSTLKIQRTERGDSAVYLCASSLRRGSGELFFGEGSRLTVL.

This clone was observed a single time. Distinct nucleotide sequences in the sample also encode this CDR3. V and J are TRBV7-2 and TRBJ2-7; D not certain. V was shortened by 0 bases and J by 0 bases, with 3 bases between the two germline ends. The CDR3 runs to 13 residues. Germline CDR1 SGHTA, CDR2 FQGNSA. Here the CDR3 reads CASSLAYSYEQYF. CDR3 in DNA: TGTGCCAGCAGCTTAGCTTACTCCTACGAGCAGTACTTC.

Only one count was recorded for this clone. J is TRBJ1-5 and V is TRBV19, with no clear D. Germline V gives CDR1 LNHDA, CDR2 SQIVND (reference sequence). Trimming removed 7 bases at V and 4 bases at J, with 29 bases between. The CDR3 has 19 residues. Written as DNA, the CDR3 is TGTGCCAGTACCCCGCGTCCCGGAGCGGCCCGTTGGTGGAATCAGCCCCAGCATTTT. Protein: CASTPRPGAARWWNQPQHF.

This chain uses TRBV28 with TRBJ2-3; 7 positions match TRBD2. Looked up from germline, CDR1 is MDHEN and CDR2 is SYDVKM. This CDR3 is 18 amino acids long. The V segment lost 2 bases and the J segment 7 bases; nucleotides outside the gene matches: 18. The CDR3 spells CASSLGAGANTKHYTQYF. CDR3 DNA sequence: TGTGCCAGCAGTTTAGGGGCGGGAGCGAATACCAAACACTATACGCAGTATTTT. Variable domain in full (rest from reference TRBV28 and TRBJ2-3): DVKVTQSSRYLVKRTGEKVFLECVQDMDHENMFWYRQDPGLGLRLIYFSYDVKMKEKGDIPEGYSVSREKKERFSLILESASTNQTSMYLCASSLGAGANTKHYTQYFGPGTRLTVL.

This sequence joins TRBV19 and TRBJ2-7; 12 positions match TRBD2. Per the germline V gene, CDR1 is LNHDA and CDR2 is SQIVND (reference sequence). V lost 5 bases, J lost 9 bases, and 5 bases stayed unmatched. CDR3 length equals 13 residues. This CDR3 is CASSGLAGSGQYF. In DNA form, the CDR3 reads TGTGCCAGTAGTGGACTAGCGGGGTCCGGGCAGTACTTC.

This clone showed up just a few times. The chain carries TRBV11-2 and TRBJ1-3; D is unresolved. This CDR3 has 11 amino acids. Trimming shortened V by 3 bases and J by 8 bases, and 5 bases separated the two germline ends. Germline lookup yields CDR1 SGHAT and CDR2 FQNNGV. The CDR3 here is CASSFGDTIYF. CDR3 sequence (DNA): TGTGCCAGCAGCTTCGGGGACACCATATATTTT. The whole variable domain, filled in from reference TRBV11-2 and TRBJ1-3, reads EAGVAQSPRYKIIEKRQSVAFWCNPISGHATLYWYQQILGQGPKLLIQFQNNGVVDDSQLPKDRFSAERLKGVDSTLKIQPAKLEDSAVYLCASSFGDTIYFGEGSWLTVV.

In this sample, this clone turned up a few times. The chain's CDR3 is CASSQQTGGDYEQYF. As DNA, the CDR3 is TGCGCCAGCAGCCAACAGACAGGGGGCGATTACGAGCAGTACTTC. The chain carries TRBV4-3 and TRBJ2-5; TRBD1 agrees at 10 bases. TRBJ2-7 matches the DNA end more closely, so the J call is doubtful. The germline V gene encodes CDR1 LGHNA and CDR2 YSLEER. The length of the CDR3 is 15 residues.

The rearrangement links TRBV9 to TRBJ2-3; possible D gene TRBD2, 5 bases. CDR1 and CDR2 (germline): SGDLS, YYNGEE. V lost 0 bases and J 3 bases, leaving 14 bases between the germline ends. This CDR3 spans 16 amino acids. CDR3: CASSVESVGATDTQYF. In DNA form, the CDR3 reads TGTGCCAGCAGCGTAGAGTCAGTGGGAGCGACAGATACGCAGTATTTT.

The genes are TRBV11-2 and TRBJ2-5; TRBD1 matches at 9 bases. Germline CDR1 reads SGHAT; CDR2 reads FQNNGV. There are 15 residues in the CDR3. Germline trimming cut 5 bases from V and 2 bases from J; bases unmatched to any gene: 6. The CDR3 is CASSPGTGWQETQYF. CDR3 DNA: TGTGCCAGCAGCCCGGGGACAGGGTGGCAAGAGACCCAGTACTTC.

V usage is TRBV5-6 and J usage is TRBJ2-1; 8 bases line up with TRBD1. The CDR3 covers 14 residues. The germline V gene encodes CDR1 SGHDT and CDR2 YYEEEE. J lost 3 bases, V lost 2 bases, and 1 base had no gene match. CDR3 sequence (DNA): TGTGCCAGCAGCTTAGGACAGGGCTACAATGAGCAGTTCTTC. This gives the protein CASSLGQGYNEQFF. Using reference TRBV5-6 and TRBJ2-1 for the parts outside the CDR3, the full variable domain is DAGVTQSPTHLIKTRGQQVTLRCSPKSGHDTVSWYQQALGQGPQFIFQYYEEEERQRGNFPDRFSGHQFPNYSSELNVNALLLGDSALYLCASSLGQGYNEQFFGPGTRLTVL.

The chain uses TRBV9 and TRBJ2-5; D might be TRBD1 (6 bases). Per the germline V gene, CDR1 is SGDLS and CDR2 is YYNGEE. V lost 4 bases, J lost 2 bases, and 21 bases lay in between. The CDR3 has 17 residues. This CDR3 reads CASSPSDLTRGQETQYF. In nucleotides, the CDR3 is TGTGCCAGCAGCCCCTCCGATCTGACCAGGGGTCAAGAGACCCAGTACTTC.

The rearrangement uses TRBV4-1 and TRBJ1-2; TRBD1 might be the D (6 bases). The CDR3 loop spans 15 amino acids. CDR1 and CDR2 from the germline V gene are MGHRA and YSYEKL. Between the trimmed V and J ends, which lost 1 base and 3 bases, there was a span of 12 bases. The chain's CDR3 is CASSQGGGRDYGYTF. CDR3 DNA: TGCGCCAGCAGCCAAGGAGGGGGTCGGGACTATGGCTACACCTTC.

V usage is TRBV4-3 and J usage is TRBJ2-3; 7 nucleotides align to TRBD2. With 0 bases clipped from V and 6 bases from J, the junction kept 6 bases outside the gene matches. Per the germline V gene, CDR1 is LGHNA and CDR2 is YSLEER. The CDR3 has 15 residues. Here the CDR3 reads CASSQERTAGDTQYF. CDR3 sequence (DNA): TGCGCCAGCAGCCAAGAAAGAACAGCGGGGGATACGCAGTATTTT.

This clone was recorded only once. This chain joins TRBV7-2 and TRBJ1-1; D remains unclear. V dropped 5 bases and J dropped 5 bases, with 9 bases sitting between them. CDR3 size: 12 residues. Germline values: CDR1 SGHTA, CDR2 FQGNSA. The chain's CDR3 is CASSPTGTEAFF. The CDR3 region has the DNA TGTGCCAGCAGCCCGACCGGGACTGAAGCTTTCTTT.

The CDR3 nucleotides are TGTGCCAGCAGTCCACAGTGGGTTGATGAAGCTTTCTTT. As protein: CASSPQWVDEAFF. The chain is built from TRBV27 and TRBJ1-1; D unclear. Germline CDR1 is MNHEY and CDR2 is SMNVEV (reference sequence). CDR3 size: 13 residues. Deletions cut 5 bases from V and 7 bases from J, with 14 bases between.

The J gene is TRBJ2-2, the V gene TRBV7-8, with 8 nucleotides matching TRBD1. Germline lookup yields CDR1 SGHVS and CDR2 FQNEAQ. CDR3 length: 13 residues. V gave up 4 bases and J gave up 7 bases; unmatched junction bases: 2. CDR3 sequence reads: CASSSDRGGELFF. The CDR3 nucleotides are TGTGCCAGCAGCTCCGACAGGGGCGGGGAGCTGTTTTTT.

The chain links TRBV7-2 to TRBJ2-1, with 12 bases identical to TRBD2. The CDR3 has 15 amino acids. V trimming: 3 bases; J trimming: 6 bases; junction bases outside the gene matches: 3. Germline V gene lookup returns CDR1 SGHTA and CDR2 FQGNSA. CDR3 in amino acids: CASSFTSGRINEQFF. The CDR3 DNA is TGTGCCAGCAGCTTCACTAGCGGGAGGATCAATGAGCAGTTCTTC.

This rearrangement joins TRBV6-5 to TRBJ2-5, with D hard to call. V was cut by 5 bases and J by 5 bases, with 12 bases left in between. The CDR3 is made up of 13 amino acids. The germline gives CDR1 MNHEY, CDR2 SVGAGI. The DNA for the CDR3 is TGTGCCAGCAGTAAACAGTACGGCGAGACCCAGTACTTC. Amino acid sequence: CASSKQYGETQYF.

In this sample, this clone turned up a few times. The chain links TRBV7-9 to TRBJ1-4, with 7 bases identical to TRBD1. CDR1 SEHNR and CDR2 FQNEAQ come from the germline V gene (reference sequence). The CDR3 loop spans 15 amino acids. The ends lost 2 bases at V and 7 bases at J; junction bases unmatched: 7. The CDR3: CASSLTGRGSEKLFF. In DNA, the CDR3 is TGTGCCAGCAGCTTAACGGGCAGGGGGTCTGAAAAACTGTTTTTT.

This clone was picked up one time. Written as DNA, the CDR3 is TGTGCCATCGGGACTGCTGCTTCCTACGAGCAGTACTTC. Protein: CAIGTAASYEQYF. The gene calls are TRBV10-3 and TRBJ2-5; TRBD2 is a possible D gene (6 bases). The J call may be faulty, since TRBJ2-7 better matches the DNA end. The germline V gene has CDR1 ENHRY and CDR2 SYGVKD. The CDR3 extends over 13 amino acids.

The chain combines TRBV4-3 with TRBJ2-7; 11 bases map to TRBD1. The CDR3 is 14 amino acids. CDR1 and CDR2 from the germline V gene are LGHNA and YSLEER. J was trimmed by 7 bases and V by 2 bases; bases with no gene match: 4. The CDR3 DNA follows: TGCGCCAGCAGCCAACCCGGGACAGGGGGAGAGCAGTACTTC. Its translation: CASSQPGTGGEQYF.